These T cell receptor beta chains were read from a single sample in a study of blood T cell repertoires in COVID-19. TCRdb keeps only in-frame clones here, not all; method: immunoSEQ multiplex PCR. This table holds about 130,000 clones, nearly 70% found once. The sample comprised peripheral blood. The origin of the receptors is a woman in her 70s with acute or convalescent COVID-19. CDR3s include the opening cysteine and the closing phenylalanine or tryptophan. A D gene is named only where the DNA matches it firmly. The listing skips clone size in some rows; elsewhere it reads once, few, many or a size class.

>TRBD1|TRBJ2-1|TRBV5-4|few
TGTGCCAGCAGCTTAGGTGGGACAGGGGCAAATGAGCAGTTCTTC
CASSLGGTGANEQFF
>.|TRBJ1-1|TRBV4-1|.
TGCGCCAGCAGCCAAGTCGAGAAACACACTGAAGCTTTCTTT
CASSQVEKHTEAFF
>.|TRBJ1-1|TRBV5-1|.
TGCGCCAGCAGCGCCCGACAGGAGGCCACTGAAGCTTTCTTT
CASSARQEATEAFF
>.|TRBJ1-1|TRBV9|.
TGTGCCAGCAGCCTCGGGGGTTTTACTGAAGCTTTCTTT
CASSLGGFTEAFF
>TRBD2|TRBJ2-2|TRBV4-2|.
TGTGCCAGCAGCCAAGGCCGTCCGGGACTAGCGAACACCGGGGAGCTGTTTTTT
CASSQGRPGLANTGELFF
>TRBD1|TRBJ2-6|TRBV5-1|.
TGCGCCAGCAGCGGACGACAGGGGTGGAAGACTGGGGCCAACGTCCTGACTTTC
CASSGRQGWKTGANVLTF
>TRBD1|TRBJ1-1|TRBV6-5|.
TGTGCCAGCAGTCTACAGGGGAAGAACACTGAAGCTTTCTTT
CASSLQGKNTEAFF
>TRBD2|TRBJ2-7|TRBV19|.
TGTGCCAGTCGACTAGCGGGAGGCTACGAGCAGTACTTC
CASRLAGGYEQYF
>TRBD2|TRBJ2-2|TRBV5-4|.
TGTGCCAGCAGCCCCCAGCGGGAGGACACCGGGGAGCTGTTTTTT
CASSPQREDTGELFF
>TRBD1|TRBJ1-4|TRBV19|.
TGTGCCAGTAGTAAAAAGGCAGGGGGTAGAACTAATGAAAAACTGTTTTTT
CASSKKAGGRTNEKLFF
>.|TRBJ2-7|TRBV5-4|.
TGTGCCAGCAGTCCTCGCCCCACTACCCCCTCCTACGAGCAGTACTTC
CASSPRPTTPSYEQYF
>TRBD2|TRBJ2-1|TRBV3-1/TRBV3-2|.
TGTGCCAGCAGCCGGGGGGGGTATCAGTTCTTC
CASSRGGYQFF
>TRBD2|TRBJ2-3|TRBV2|once
TGTGCCAGCAGATGGGGGGAAACTAGCGGCTTGGATACGCAGTATTTT
CASRWGETSGLDTQYF
>TRBD1|TRBJ1-2|TRBV6-5|.
TGTGCCAGCAGTTACTCGACAGGGGCTGATTATGGCTACACCTTC
CASSYSTGADYGYTF
>.|TRBJ2-3|TRBV10-1|.
TGCGCCAGCAGTGAGTCGAATAGCGCAGATACGCAGTATTTT
CASSESNSADTQYF
>.|TRBJ1-2|TRBV29-1|.
TGCAGCGTTTATGACAGCTATGGCTACACCTTC
CSVYDSYGYTF
>TRBD2|TRBJ2-2|TRBV9|.
TGTGCCAGCAGCGTGGCCGGGGGGGCTTTCGGGGAGCTGTTTTTT
CASSVAGGAFGELFF
>.|TRBJ1-6|TRBV29-1|.
TGCAGCTCATCCTGCAGGGAGGATCATAATTCACCCCTCCACTTT
CSSSCREDHNSPLHF
>TRBD1|TRBJ2-3|TRBV29-1|.
TGCAGCGTTGGAGGGACAGTAAACACAGATACGCAGTATTTT
CSVGGTVNTDTQYF
>TRBD2|TRBJ2-1|TRBV2|.
TGTGCCAGCAGGGGAGGACTAGTCAATGAGCAGTTCTTC
CASRGGLVNEQFF
>.|TRBJ1-6|TRBV28|few
TGTGCCAGCAGTTTTGGCGGGGGTGATTCACCCCTCCACTTT
CASSFGGGDSPLHF
>.|TRBJ1-4|TRBV5-1|.
TGCGCCAGCAGCTTGAGCAGGGGCGGAAATGAAAAACTGTTTTTT
CASSLSRGGNEKLFF
>.|TRBJ1-3|TRBV11-3|.
TGTGCCAGCAGCTTGTCGGGGGAAAACACCATATATTTT
CASSLSGENTIYF
>TRBD2|TRBJ2-3|TRBV6-5|.
TGTGCCAGCATAGCTAGCGGGGACACAGATACGCAGTATTTT
CASIASGDTDTQYF
>.|TRBJ2-3|TRBV7-2|.
TGTGCCAGCAGCTTAGACAGGGTGGGCACAGATACGCAGTATTTT
CASSLDRVGTDTQYF
>.|TRBJ2-7|TRBV29-1|.
TGCAGCGTTGAACTGGGACTGAGGAGCTCCTACGAGCAGTACTTC
CSVELGLRSSYEQYF
>TRBD1|TRBJ1-1|TRBV10-3|once
TGTGCCATTAGGACAGGGCCGACTGAAGCTTTCTTT
CAIRTGPTEAFF
>TRBD2|TRBJ2-7|TRBV7-8|.
TGTGCCAGCAGCTTACCGGAGCGGGAGATCTACGAGCAGTACTTC
CASSLPEREIYEQYF
>.|TRBJ1-4|TRBV6-1|.
TGTGCCAGCAGTGAATTATGGGGCACCCGAGAGGATGAAAAACTGTTTTTT
CASSELWGTREDEKLFF
>TRBD2|TRBJ2-1|TRBV30|.
TGTGCCTGGAGTAGCGGGAGGGTCTCCTACAATGAGCAGTTCTTC
CAWSSGRVSYNEQFF
>.|TRBJ1-2|TRBV5-1|.
TGCGCCAGCATGGCCGCCGGAGGCGGCTACACCTTC
CASMAAGGGYTF
>TRBD2|TRBJ2-1|TRBV7-9|.
TGTGCCAGCACTTCGGTACGGGAGGAAACCAATGAGCAGTTCTTC
CASTSVREETNEQFF
>TRBD1|TRBJ2-2|TRBV11-2|few
TGTGCCAGCATCTTATCCGGGACAGCCACCGGGGAGCTGTTTTTT
CASILSGTATGELFF
>TRBD1|TRBJ1-2|TRBV29-1|.
TGCAGCGTTGACAGGGGGGATGGCTACACCTTC
CSVDRGDGYTF
>.|TRBJ1-6|TRBV30|.
TGTGCCTGGAGTTTCCGGTCCCGACTAGATTCACCCCTCCACTTT
CAWSFRSRLDSPLHF
>.|TRBJ2-7|TRBV19|.
TGTGCCAGTAGTGCGGCAAGAAGCTCCTACGAGCAGTACTTC
CASSAARSSYEQYF
>TRBD1|TRBJ2-7|TRBV19|few
TGTGCCAGTAGTCGGGACAGCTCCTACGAGCAGTACTTC
CASSRDSSYEQYF
>TRBD2|TRBJ2-1|TRBV6-1|.
TGTGCCAGCAGTGGGACTAGCGGTGGCTCCTACAATGAGCAGTTCTTC
CASSGTSGGSYNEQFF
>.|TRBJ1-1|TRBV6-1|.
TGTGCCAGCAGTGAATCCGTTCGGACTGAAGCTTTCTTT
CASSESVRTEAFF
>.|TRBJ2-1|TRBV12-3/TRBV12-4|.
TGTGCCAGCCGGGGGTCAGGGTTCAATGAGCAGTTCTTC
CASRGSGFNEQFF
>.|TRBJ1-5|TRBV6-2/TRBV6-3|.
TGTGCCAGCAGTTACGGAGGCTATAGCAATCAGCCCCAGCATTTT
CASSYGGYSNQPQHF
>.|TRBJ2-5|TRBV11-2|.
TGTGCCAGCAGCTTAGACCCTCCACCCCGGGAGACCCAGTACTTC
CASSLDPPPRETQYF
>TRBD1|TRBJ1-3|TRBV18|.
TGTGCCAGCTCACCAGGGGACAGCCTCTCTGGAAACACCATATATTTT
CASSPGDSLSGNTIYF
>TRBD1|TRBJ1-1|TRBV7-2|.
TGTGCCAGCAGCGCCACAGGGGGGGTTGAAGCTTTCTTT
CASSATGGVEAFF
>.|TRBJ1-3|TRBV19|.
TGTGCCAGTAGTAAGGGGACTTCTGGAAACACCATATATTTT
CASSKGTSGNTIYF
>TRBD1|TRBJ1-6|TRBV6-5|few
TGTGCCAGCAGTTACTTAACAGGGGGCGGTAATTCACCCCTCCACTTT
CASSYLTGGGNSPLHF
>.|TRBJ2-1|TRBV4-1|.
TGCGCCAGCAGCCAAGCCCTAGCCTATGAGCAGTTCTTC
CASSQALAYEQFF
>TRBD1|TRBJ1-2|TRBV5-5|.
TGTGCCAGCAGCTCCCGGGACAGGGCCTATGGCTACACCTTC
CASSSRDRAYGYTF
>TRBD1|TRBJ1-2|TRBV7-9|.
TGTGCCAGCAGCCCCCCCCAGCCTCGACAGGGCGGGTATGGCTACACCTTC
CASSPPQPRQGGYGYTF
>.|TRBJ2-5|TRBV4-1|once
TGCGCCAGCAGCCAGCCCGGGGAGCTGAGGTGGGAGACCCAGTACTTC
CASSQPGELRWETQYF
>.|TRBJ2-7|TRBV19|.
TGTGCCAGTAGTGCAGGGGGGTACGAGCAGTACTTC
CASSAGGYEQYF
>.|TRBJ1-4|TRBV3-1/TRBV3-2|few
TGTGCCAGCAGCCAAGACGGGACATCTAATGAAAAACTGTTTTTT
CASSQDGTSNEKLFF
>TRBD1|TRBJ1-4|TRBV5-1|.
TGCGCCAGCAGCACGGGACAGGGGAATGAAAAACTGTTTTTT
CASSTGQGNEKLFF
>TRBD1|TRBJ1-2|TRBV5-1|.
TGCGCCAGCAGCTTGTCGACAGGGCCTAACTATGGCTACACCTTC
CASSLSTGPNYGYTF
>.|TRBJ2-1|TRBV11-3|.
TGTGCCAGCAGCTTGAACCACGTAGACAATGAGCAGTTCTTC
CASSLNHVDNEQFF
>TRBD1|TRBJ1-2|TRBV2|.
TGTGCCAGCAAATTGGACAGGGGGCCCGGCTACACCTTC
CASKLDRGPGYTF
>TRBD2|TRBJ2-1|TRBV7-3|few
TGTGCCAGCAGCCTAAGCGGGGTCTACAATGAGCAGTTCTTC
CASSLSGVYNEQFF
>.|TRBJ2-5|TRBV10-3|.
TGTGCCATCAGTGAGGGTGGGGGCGGCCAAGAGACCCAGTACTTC
CAISEGGGGQETQYF